This T cell receptor beta chain was identified in a study of blood T cell repertoires in COVID-19. At the level of the study: There were acute and convalescent COVID-19 samples, and they came from the United States, Italy and Spain.

V was clipped by 5 bases and J by 3 bases, with 11 bases between them. CDR3 length equals 13 residues. Germline values: CDR1 MNHEY, CDR2 SVGEGT. This clone was observed a handful of times. Some clones are missing from TCRdb's copy, which holds only in-frame ones; the method was immunoSEQ multiplex PCR. The data show fewer than 300,000 clones, 88% seen once. The sample consisted of peripheral blood. The clonotype comes from a woman aged 40 to 50 who had recovered from COVID-19. V and J are TRBV6-2 or TRBV6-3 and TRBJ2-7; D remains unclear. The CDR3: CASSTRRLYEQYF. The CDR3 DNA sequence: TGTGCCAGCAGTACCCGCAGGCTCTACGAGCAGTACTTC.